A selection of T cell receptor beta chains follows, all from one sample in a study of technical replicates of blood from a handful of donors. Clones were read by immunoSEQ multiplex PCR, and TCRdb kept only the in-frame ones, dropping some. The top ten clones hold 0.31% of a sample with 80,000 to 95,000 clones, approximately 96% of them seen once. Sequenced: T cells isolated from PBMCs. The receptor source for this set is a human donor in good health. CDR3s include the opening cysteine and the closing phenylalanine or tryptophan. The order of the fields is V gene, J gene, D gene, clone size, CDR3 DNA, CDR3 protein. A D gene is named only where the DNA matches it firmly. A row's size may be missing; if present it is once, few, many or a size class.

V: TRBV28
J: TRBJ1-5
D: .
size: once
DNA: TGTGCCAGCAGTGGTGGGGGTAGCGGGGAACAGCCCCAGCATTTT
CDR3: CASSGGGSGEQPQHF

V: TRBV15
J: TRBJ2-7
D: .
size: .
DNA: TGTGCCACCAGCAGCGGGGACTACGAGCAGTACTTC
CDR3: CATSSGDYEQYF

V: TRBV2
J: TRBJ1-2
D: TRBD1
size: .
DNA: TGTGCCAGCAGTGCGCGGGACAGGGGGAGACCTAACTATGGCTACACCTTC
CDR3: CASSARDRGRPNYGYTF

V: TRBV6-5
J: TRBJ2-7
D: .
size: .
DNA: TGTGCCAGCAGTTTTAATTTCGAGCAGTACTTC
CDR3: CASSFNFEQYF

V: TRBV5-1
J: TRBJ2-5
D: TRBD2
size: .
DNA: TGCGCCAGCAGCTTGGCCGTGGGACTAGTTCAAGAGACCCAGTACTTC
CDR3: CASSLAVGLVQETQYF

V: TRBV6-5
J: TRBJ2-5
D: TRBD2
size: .
DNA: TGTGCCAGCAGTTCGACTAGCGGGAGTGAGACCCAGTACTTC
CDR3: CASSSTSGSETQYF

V: TRBV10-2
J: TRBJ2-7
D: TRBD2
size: .
DNA: TGCGCCAGTCTAGAGAGACTAGCGGGAGGGCCGAACGAGCAGTACTTC
CDR3: CASLERLAGGPNEQYF

V: TRBV11-3
J: TRBJ2-1
D: .
size: .
DNA: TGTGCCAGCAGCTACTTGGATGAGCAGTTCTTC
CDR3: CASSYLDEQFF

V: TRBV5-4
J: TRBJ2-1
D: .
size: once
DNA: TGTGCCAGCAGCCGCCCCCGGGACTTCTCCTACAATGAGCAGTTCTTC
CDR3: CASSRPRDFSYNEQFF

V: TRBV7-9
J: TRBJ2-1
D: TRBD1
size: .
DNA: TGTGCCAGCAGCTTACGTCAGGGGGTCTACAATGAGCAGTTCTTC
CDR3: CASSLRQGVYNEQFF

V: TRBV6-6
J: TRBJ1-1
D: .
size: .
DNA: TGTGCCAGCAGTTCCTACCCTAACAGGGATGAAGCTTTCTTT
CDR3: CASSSYPNRDEAFF

V: TRBV12-5
J: TRBJ2-7
D: .
size: .
DNA: TGTGCTAGTGGTTTGGGTGACAGGACCTCCTACGAGCAGTACTTC
CDR3: CASGLGDRTSYEQYF

V: TRBV19
J: TRBJ1-1
D: TRBD1
size: .
DNA: TGTGCCAGTAGTTCAGGGACAGGGACCATGAACACTGAAGCTTTCTTT
CDR3: CASSSGTGTMNTEAFF

V: TRBV27
J: TRBJ1-2
D: TRBD1
size: .
DNA: TGTGCCAGCAGTTGGGACAGGAATTATGGCTACACCTTC
CDR3: CASSWDRNYGYTF

V: TRBV7-9
J: TRBJ2-7
D: .
size: .
DNA: TGTGCCAGCAGCTTAAAGGGGTCTATCTACGAGCAGTACTTC
CDR3: CASSLKGSIYEQYF